Below, 21 T cell receptor beta chains from the same sample are listed, as sequenced in a study of graft-versus-host responses after intestinal transplantation. These TCRs are of unknown antigen specificity. TCRdb's copy holds only in-frame clones and misses some; the assay was immunoSEQ multiplex PCR. The data show roughly 81,000 clones, 82% seen once. This specimen was unstimulated CD4+ T cells sorted from spleen or lymph node cells, taken before intestinal transplant. The receptor source for this set is a human donor who received an intestinal transplant.

The CDR3 loop is CASSLPTGEDYGYTF. Written as DNA, the CDR3 is TGTGCCAGCAGCCTACCGACAGGGGAGGACTATGGCTACACCTTC. The V and J genes are TRBV5-4 and TRBJ1-2, with TRBD1 matching 8 bases. The CDR3 extends over 15 amino acids. From germline, CDR1 is SGHNT and CDR2 YYREEE (reference sequence). J was trimmed by 3 bases and V by 4 bases; bases with no gene match: 8.

The CDR3 spells CASSYGSGAYNEQFF. In DNA, the CDR3 is TGTGCCAGCAGTTACGGTAGCGGGGCATACAATGAGCAGTTCTTC. V usage is TRBV6-6 and J usage is TRBJ2-1, with 8 bases aligning to TRBD2. Germline CDR1 MNHNY, CDR2 SVGAGI (reference sequence). Losses at the gene ends were 2 bases for V and 4 bases for J; bases not matched to a gene: 4. This CDR3 comprises 15 residues.

In this sample, this clone turned up once. The chain is built from TRBV9 and TRBJ1-1, with 8 positions matching TRBD1. Per the germline V gene, CDR1 is SGDLS and CDR2 is YYNGEE. V shed 3 bases and J 5 bases; nucleotides not matched to a gene: 6. This CDR3 contains 14 residues. The CDR3 here is CASSAGQAGTEAFF. CDR3 nucleotide sequence: TGTGCCAGCAGCGCGGGACAGGCTGGGACTGAAGCTTTCTTT.

The rearrangement uses TRBV6-5 and TRBJ2-1, with D perhaps matching TRBD2 (7 bases). V lost 2 bases and J 4 bases, leaving 12 bases between the germline ends. The CDR3 is 15 residues long. CDR1 MNHEY and CDR2 SVGAGI come from the germline V gene. CDR3 nucleotide sequence: TGTGCCAGCAGTTACAGGCGGGGGCCTTACAATGAGCAGTTCTTC. Protein: CASSYRRGPYNEQFF.

By proportion, this clone is medium-sized. The CDR3 region has the DNA TGCGCCAGCAGCTTACAGCAGAACACTGAAGCTTTCTTT. Protein sequence: CASSLQQNTEAFF. The chain combines TRBV5-1 with TRBJ1-1; D not resolved. Germline CDR1 is SGHRS and CDR2 is YFSETQ. The germline V and J ends were trimmed by 2 bases and 1 base, with 6 bases remaining between them. The length of the CDR3 is 13 residues.

As concerns this clone: The sample carries other DNA sequences with the same CDR3. The chain has TRBV18 and TRBJ2-5; TRBD1 aligns across 10 bases. Germline V gene data show CDR1 as KGHSH and CDR2 as LQKENI. The CDR3 has 14 residues. Germline trimming cut 6 bases from V and 1 base from J; bases unmatched to any gene: 2. Here the CDR3 DNA reads TGTGCCAGCTCCAGGGACAGGGGCCAAGAGACCCAGTACTTC. Translated, it gives CASSRDRGQETQYF. Using reference TRBV18 and TRBJ2-5 for the parts outside the CDR3, the full variable domain is NAGVMQNPRHLVRRRGQEARLRCSPMKGHSHVYWYRQLPEEGLKFMVYLQKENIIDESGMPKERFSAEFPKEGPSILRIQQVVRGDSAAYFCASSRDRGQETQYFGPGTRLLVL.

The chain joins TRBV11-1 to TRBJ1-2, with D unresolved. V shed 1 base and J shed 9 bases, with 9 bases lying between them. The CDR3 has 12 amino acids. Per the germline V gene, CDR1 is SGHAT and CDR2 is FQDESV (reference sequence). The CDR3 loop reads CASSLVAGSYTF. CDR3 DNA: TGTGCCAGCAGCTTAGTGGCGGGGAGCTACACCTTC. Based on the CDR3 plus reference TRBV11-1 and TRBJ1-2, the full variable domain is EAEVAQSPRYKITEKSQAVAFWCDPISGHATLYWYRQILGQGPELLVQFQDESVVDDSQLPKDRFSAERLKGVDSTLKIQPAELGDSAMYLCASSLVAGSYTFGSGTRLTVV.

This clone came up once. The chain couples TRBV30 to TRBJ1-2; D is perhaps TRBD1 (6 bases). Germline values: CDR1 GTSNPN, CDR2 SVGIG (reference sequence). Trimming took off 4 bases at V and 3 bases at J, with 12 bases between the two ends. There are 13 residues in the CDR3. CDR3 loop: CAWTPDSYYGYTF. The CDR3 region has the DNA TGTGCCTGGACCCCGGACAGCTACTATGGCTACACCTTC.

J is TRBJ2-3 and V is TRBV18; D possibly corresponds to TRBD1 (5 bases). This CDR3 has 15 amino acids. V shed 3 bases and J shed 0 bases, with 10 bases lying between them. Germline CDR1 KGHSH, CDR2 LQKENI. CDR3 bases: TGTGCCAGCTCACCCACAGGCGCTAGCACAGATACGCAGTATTTT. This codes for CASSPTGASTDTQYF.

This chain links TRBV7-3 with TRBJ1-3, with a tentative D call TRBD1 (6 bases). V was clipped by 2 bases and J by 4 bases, with 6 bases between them. Germline loops: CDR1 SGHTA, CDR2 FQGTGA. This CDR3 region has 13 residues. In DNA, the CDR3 is TGTGCCAGCAGCTTAGACAGGGGAAACACCATATATTTT. Its translation: CASSLDRGNTIYF.

Turning to this clone: Additional DNA sequences in this sample encode the identical CDR3. This chain uses TRBV5-1 with TRBJ2-7, with D possibly being TRBD2 (5 bases). Germline assignment: CDR1 SGHRS and CDR2 YFSETQ. V was pared by 0 bases and J by 0 bases, with 7 bases between. This CDR3 is built from 14 residues. The CDR3 nucleotides read TGCGCCAGCAGCTTGGAAACTAGCTCCTACGAGCAGTACTTC. Translation gives CASSLETSSYEQYF.

The chain carries TRBV7-6 and TRBJ2-3; 7 bases agree with TRBD2. The CDR3 spans 19 residues. J gave up 6 bases and V 2 bases, and 20 bases lay outside the gene matches. CDR1 and CDR2 (germline): SGHVS, FNYEAQ. CDR3 coding DNA: TGTGCCAGCAGCTTATCGGGGCGGGGCATACTAGCGTTAACGGATACGCAGTATTTT. Amino acid sequence: CASSLSGRGILALTDTQYF.

This clone was counted once. The J gene is TRBJ1-5, the V gene TRBV7-6; D uncertain. V lost 6 bases and J 6 bases, leaving 9 bases between the germline ends. This CDR3 has 12 amino acids. CDR1 SGHVS and CDR2 FNYEAQ come from the germline V gene. The chain's CDR3 is CASSHAGQPQHF. The CDR3 DNA reads as TGTGCCAGCAGTCACGCGGGTCAGCCCCAGCATTTT. Together with reference TRBV7-6 and TRBJ1-5, the CDR3 gives the full variable domain: GAGVSQSPRYKVTKRGQDVALRCDPISGHVSLYWYRQALGQGPEFLTYFNYEAQQDKSGLPNDRFSAERPEGSISTLTIQRTEQRDSAMYRCASSHAGQPQHFGDGTRLSIL.

This clone was seen more than once but under ten times. The chain recombines TRBV21-1 with TRBJ2-5; the D call in the table, TRBD1, was not verified against the DNA. TRBV21-1 is a recognized pseudogene. The CDR3 runs 18 residues. The DNA for the CDR3 is TGTGCCAGCAGCATAAATCGAAGACAGGGGGAGAACCAAGAGACCCAGTACTTC. It specifies CASSINRRQGENQETQYF.

Turning to this clone: Because it lacks the conserved phenylalanine or tryptophan at the end, this CDR3 is likely a read error. The limits of the CDR3 on the DNA are not certain, so only TCRdb's listed CDR3 is given. The gene calls are TRBV27 and TRBJ2-7; the table names TRBD2, a call not compared with the DNA. The CDR3 sequence runs 9 residues, both termini included. Germline CDR1 is MNHEY and CDR2 is SMNVEV (reference sequence). CDR3 protein: CASSPDFFG.

The V gene is TRBV9, the J gene TRBJ2-5; no definite D call. The CDR3 sequence is 14 residues long. V gave up 0 bases and J gave up 5 bases, with 11 bases separating them. Germline-derived CDR1 and CDR2 are SGDLS and YYNGEE. The CDR3 is CASSVVSTSETQYF. The CDR3 DNA reads as TGTGCCAGCAGCGTAGTCTCCACTTCCGAGACCCAGTACTTC.

The chain is built from TRBV6-5 and TRBJ1-4, with D hard to call. The CDR3 contains 15 residues. CDR1 and CDR2 (germline): MNHEY, SVGAGI. The germline V and J ends were trimmed by 5 bases and 8 bases, with 18 bases remaining between them. The CDR3 nucleotides are TGTGCCAGCAGTCCCCTTAATGCGGGGAACGAAAAACTGTTTTTT. The encoded protein is CASSPLNAGNEKLFF.

This chain uses TRBV4-1 with TRBJ2-2, with 8 bases fitting TRBD1. The ends lost 2 bases at V and 0 bases at J; junction bases unmatched: 2. CDR1 is MGHRA, CDR2 YSYEKL, per germline. The CDR3 contains 16 residues. CDR3 DNA: TGCGCCAGCAGCCAACCGGGACAGGCGAACACCGGGGAGCTGTTTTTT. It yields the protein CASSQPGQANTGELFF.

CDR3 nucleotide sequence: TGTGCCAGCAGTGAAGGGGGGGGTGCTGGGGCCAACGTCCTGACTTTC. Translating gives CASSEGGGAGANVLTF. The J gene is TRBJ2-6, the V gene TRBV2, with TRBD2 identical over 7 bases. Germline V lookup: CDR1 SNHLY, CDR2 FYNNEI. The CDR3 is made up of 16 amino acids. Unmatched junction bases numbered 2, after V lost 1 base and J lost 2 bases.

The chain links TRBV6-1 to TRBJ2-7; possible D gene TRBD2, 6 bases. The CDR3 has 11 residues. Per the germline V gene, CDR1 is MNHNS and CDR2 is SASEGT. With 3 bases removed from V and 9 bases from J, the gap between germline ends came to 9 bases. The CDR3 reads CASSDAGRQYF. As DNA, the CDR3 is TGTGCCAGCAGTGATGCGGGGAGGCAGTACTTC.

This clone appeared a single time. V gene TRBV5-1 combines with J gene TRBJ2-5, with D possibly TRBD1 on 6 matching bases. This CDR3 region has 14 residues. Trimming cost V 4 bases and J 4 bases, with 14 bases left between them. CDR1 is SGHRS and CDR2 is YFSETQ in the germline V gene. CDR3 sequence: CASSRTGSGETQYF. In DNA form, the CDR3 reads TGCGCCAGCAGCAGAACAGGGTCGGGAGAGACCCAGTACTTC.